This TCR beta chain was sequenced for a study of blood T cell repertoires in COVID-19. At the level of the study: Nucleic acid was either cDNA or gDNA, and it came from T cells, B-cell-depleted T cells, or PBMCs.

The participants were between roughly 18 and 100 years old and came from under 25 US areas. Cohorts were determined from participant-reported clinical history. This CDR3 has 14 amino acids. Between the trimmed V and J ends, which lost 2 bases and 0 bases, there was a span of 7 bases. The V gene's germline CDR1 is MNHEY and CDR2 SMNVEV (reference sequence). This table comes from immunoSEQ multiplex PCR, and its TCRdb copy is limited to in-frame clones, with some not included. The table records 150,000 or so clones, 70% to 90% of them present only once. The specimen sequenced was PBMCs or T cells enriched from blood (not recorded which). The origin of this receptor is a man aged 35-49 years who had recovered from COVID-19. V usage is TRBV27 and J usage is TRBJ1-1; D not certain. This chain's CDR3 is CASSLGLLNTEAFF. For the CDR3, the DNA is TGTGCCAGCAGTTTAGGACTTCTGAACACTGAAGCTTTCTTT.